The sequence of this T cell receptor beta chain was determined in a study of cytomegalovirus exposure and HLA in healthy donors. The donors were in the roughly 130-subject validation cohort, distinct from the 666-subject first cohort. Data came from immunoSEQ multiplex PCR; TCRdb stores just in-frame clones and leaves some out. The sample holds roughly 56,000 clones, 91% seen once. The sequencing input was PBMCs. This sequence was found in a woman aged 25 to 39 in good health and CMV-seronegative.

This CDR3 is CASSDPGAQETQYF. For the CDR3, the DNA is TGTGCCAGCAGTGATCCGGGAGCCCAAGAGACCCAGTACTTC. The chain is built from TRBV6-5 and TRBJ2-5, with a tentative D call TRBD2 (6 bases). Trimming took off 5 bases at V and 1 base at J, with 11 bases between the two ends. The germline V gene encodes CDR1 MNHEY and CDR2 SVGAGI. The CDR3 is made up of 14 amino acids.